This TCR beta chain was documented in a study of CD8 T cells in Susac syndrome. Looked up from germline, CDR1 is GTSNPN and CDR2 is SVGIG (reference sequence). Trimming cost V 0 bases and J 5 bases, with 11 bases left between them. The CDR3 length is 15 residues. RNA was extracted with the RNeasy kit, and a quantity of 0.5 to 1 ug was reverse transcribed using random hexamers. TCRdb re-called the immunoSEQ multiplex PCR reads through MiXCR, storing one row per CDR3 protein. The sample includes 200,000 to 250,000 distinct CDR3 sequences, roughly 94% of them seen just once. The multiple sclerosis controls were treatment-naive patients affected by stable or active relapsing-remitting disease. TEMRA cells were enriched by FACS, and CD4+ and CD8+ T cells were negatively isolated.

The receptor was isolated from a human donor with multiple sclerosis. The chain employs TRBV30 and TRBJ1-6; D unresolved. The sequenced sample was CD4+ T cells from PBMCs. CDR3 region: CAWSVARGDNSPLHF. The CDR3, as DNA: TGTGCCTGGAGTGTTGCCAGAGGAGATAATTCACCCCTCCACTTT.